This T cell receptor (beta chain) was sequenced in a study of regulatory T cells in long-lasting Graves disease (dated by TCRdb to the early 2020s). In terms of the full investigation: Persistent Graves' disease meant more than 5 years of antithyroid drug treatment with TSH receptor autoantibodies that stayed positive. Persistent Graves' disease patients were compared with newly diagnosed Graves' disease patients by peripheral blood TCR sequencing and RNA sequencing. A total of around 35 samples underwent TCR sequencing: about 13 from persistent and roughly 20 from newly diagnosed Graves' disease patients. On average, persistent Graves' disease patients in the clinical cohort had been on antithyroid drugs for about 10.3 years. The study was conducted in China and was registered as a clinical trial. The paper as a whole reports these results and caveats: Lower TCR Shannon entropy and fewer highly expanded clones were observed in persistent Graves' disease patients than in newly diagnosed patients, which suggested clonal expansion. TRBV28, TRBJ1-2 and TRBJ2-5 were preferentially used in persistent disease, while TRBV20-1 and TRBJ2-1 were favored in newly diagnosed disease. The authors noted that the small sample size was a limitation that may lower accuracy. Persistent patients shared more public clonotypes among themselves (under 3,000) than newly diagnosed patients did (roughly 920). Sequencing and analysis were limited to the TCR beta chain. Peripheral blood alone was examined, since thyroid tissue, which constituted the primary lesion, could not be accessed.

What the time point label conveys for this sample: persistent/refractory GD, antithyroid drugs over 5 years with positive TRAb. RNA was extracted from PBMCs in TRIzol for both TCR sequencing and RNA sequencing. The diagnosis of Graves' disease followed American Thyroid Association guidelines. Patients for the study were recruited at an endocrinology department in Xi'an, China. From each patient, approximately 10 milliliters of peripheral blood was collected into an EDTA anticoagulant tube. Ficoll Paque Plus density gradient separation was used to isolate PBMCs, and no further T cell sorting was done. RNA quality was checked with an Agilent 2100 Bioanalyzer and agarose gel, and concentration with a NanoDrop 2000. Preparation of the library involved multiplex PCR. Sequenced on an Illumina HiSeq 4000. iRepertoire HTBI primers and Arm-PCR amplification of CDR3 regions were used to construct TCR beta libraries. Before sequencing, the PCR products underwent gel purification. As for the authors' bioinformatics: Across samples, fewer than 70 TRBV and over 11 TRBJ segments were identified and used for gene usage analysis of CDR3 amino acid clonotypes. COPE and FqMerger were used to merge filtered high-quality paired reads into contigs. BLAST was used to align contigs to IMGT TRBV, TRBD and TRBJ reference genes, with CDR3 defined following IMGT. Clonotypes above 0.1% frequency were classified as highly expanded clones. Repertoire diversity was measured by Shannon entropy, and V-J evenness by the Gini coefficient. Public clonotypes were defined as clonotypes shared by more than one individual. TCRdb's own reprocessing of the public reads used fastp at Q25 and MiXCR and kept productive beta chains. For every CDR3 protein sequence, its rows merge into one entry that carries the most common genes and DNA. The V and J calls follow TCRdb's processing rather than the paper's. The sample records around 460,000 distinct CDR3 sequences, under 25% of which are singletons. The ten most abundant clones make up roughly 7% of the sample.

The germline V gene encodes CDR1 MDHEN and CDR2 SYDVKM. CDR3 length: 15 amino acids, cysteine to phenylalanine. Solely the CDR3 DNA is kept, with 45 bases framed from the first base. Trimming accounts for 5 bases at V and 6 bases at J, while the number of junction bases matched to no gene is 6. In its sample, this clonotype was seen many times. No cognate antigen has been identified for it. No much larger clone exists at a distance of one base, and base qualities are not known. This material consisted of peripheral blood mononuclear cells (PBMCs), taken when the disease was refractory, from a patient treated with antithyroid drugs. The V and J genes are TRBV28 and TRBJ1-4, with 10 junctional bases fitting TRBD1. This TCR was recovered from a female donor with Graves disease. The DNA sequence follows: TGTGCCAGCAGTCGTCGGGGGACAGGGGATGAAAAACTGTTTTTT. Translated, this is CASSRRGTGDEKLFF.